This entry lists 7 T cell receptor beta chains sequenced from one sample in a study of graft-versus-host responses after intestinal transplantation. Clones were sequenced by immunoSEQ multiplex PCR, and TCRdb holds only the in-frame ones, with some missing. This table has about 92,000 clones, 80% to 95% appearing once. Their target antigens are unknown. The input for sequencing was unstimulated CD8+ T cells sorted from spleen or lymph node cells, taken before intestinal transplant. Receptor source: a human donor who received an intestinal transplant.

The V and J genes are TRBV28 and TRBJ2-1, with 8 bases lining up with TRBD2. Germline CDR1 MDHEN, CDR2 SYDVKM. CDR3 length: 14 amino acids. Trimming cost V 7 bases and J 2 bases; bases outside gene matches: 4. This CDR3 is CASTREGAYNEQFF. The CDR3 nucleotides are TGTGCCAGCACCCGGGAGGGAGCCTACAATGAGCAGTTCTTC.

The genes are TRBV19 and TRBJ1-6, with D maybe TRBD1 (6 bases). The CDR3 is 15 residues long. Trimming took off 5 bases at V and 7 bases at J, with 15 bases between the two ends. Germline V gene data show CDR1 as LNHDA and CDR2 as SQIVND (reference sequence). CDR3 coding DNA: TGTGCCAGTAGTGCATGGGGACAAAGAAATTCACCCCTCCACTTT. Translation gives CASSAWGQRNSPLHF. Variable domain in full (rest from reference TRBV19 and TRBJ1-6): DGGITQSPKYLFRKEGQNVTLSCEQNLNHDAMYWYRQDPGQGLRLIYYSQIVNDFQKGDIAEGYSVSREKKESFPLTVTSAQKNPTAFYLCASSAWGQRNSPLHFGNGTRLTVT.

This chain links TRBV27 with TRBJ2-7; 8 positions agree with TRBD1. This CDR3 contains 13 residues. Trimming cost V 5 bases and J 4 bases; bases outside gene matches: 4. Per germline, CDR1 MNHEY and CDR2 SMNVEV (reference sequence). The CDR3 bases are TGTGCCAGCAGTGACCAGGGGGCTTACGAGCAGTACTTC. Translating it yields CASSDQGAYEQYF.

The J gene is TRBJ1-1, the V gene TRBV2; D call uncertain. The CDR3 contains 13 residues. The germline CDR1 and CDR2 sequences are SNHLY and FYNNEI. V was trimmed by 6 bases and J by 3 bases, leaving 11 bases between them. CDR3 nucleotide sequence: TGTGCCAGCAGGGGCAGTTCCTACACTGAAGCTTTCTTT. This gives the protein CASRGSSYTEAFF.

The chain couples TRBV5-1 to TRBJ2-7; TRBD1 agrees at 9 bases. Germline lookup yields CDR1 SGHRS and CDR2 YFSETQ. V gave up 5 bases and J gave up 2 bases; unmatched junction bases: 8. The CDR3 loop spans 15 amino acids. CDR3 bases: TGCGCCAGCAGACTTCGGACAGGGGACGCCTACGAGCAGTACTTC. Protein product: CASRLRTGDAYEQYF.

The rearrangement links TRBV5-6 to TRBJ2-7, with D possibly TRBD2 on 7 matching bases. The germline V gene encodes CDR1 SGHDT and CDR2 YYEEEE. This CDR3 contains 14 residues. The ends were cut back, 2 bases at V and 4 bases at J, with 13 bases in the middle. The CDR3, as DNA: TGTGCCAGCAGCTTAAACAGGGACTATTACGAGCAGTACTTC. As protein: CASSLNRDYYEQYF.

V is TRBV27 and J is TRBJ2-7; D is possibly TRBD1 (7 bases). The CDR3 runs to 16 residues. Germline values: CDR1 MNHEY, CDR2 SMNVEV (reference sequence). The V end was cut by 5 bases, the J end by 2 bases, with 19 bases between. CDR3 DNA: TGTGCCAGCAGTCCCGTGACCGGGGGACAGACCTACGAGCAGTACTTC. Its translation is CASSPVTGGQTYEQYF.